Sequencing of this T cell receptor (beta chain) was carried out in a study of regulatory T cells in long-lasting Graves disease. Study-wide results and caveats: It was possible that the small sample size reduced accuracy. Lower TCR diversity was seen in persistent Graves' patients than in newly diagnosed ones. Persistent patients had more shared public clonotypes (approximately 2,700) than new patients (roughly 940).

The CDR3 is 15 residues long. CDR1 MNHEY and CDR2 SVGEGT come from the germline V gene. As regards this clonotype: Antigen specificity is unknown. With a much larger clone just one base away, this may be a read error.

Arm-PCR of CDR3 regions and iRepertoire HTBI primers were used to build TCR beta libraries. Via MiXCR, TCRdb re-called the multiplex PCR reads, giving one row per CDR3 protein. This sample yields about 300,000 distinct CDR3 sequences, of which over 15% are seen a single time; around 37% belongs to the top ten. Time point described: newly diagnosed GD, antithyroid drugs for less than 3 months. The authors made the TCR library using RNA they extracted from PBMCs. Nine milliliters of peripheral blood went into EDTA tubes. The V call is TRBV6-2 or TRBV6-3, the J call TRBJ2-7, with 7 bases fitting TRBD1. The clonotype was recovered from a female donor with Graves disease. This material consisted of peripheral blood mononuclear cells (PBMCs), taken at new diagnosis, from a patient treated with antithyroid drugs. The CDR3 DNA reads as TGTGCCAGCAGTGATCGGGCGACAGGGATCTACGGGCAGTACTTC. Translated, it gives CASSDRATGIYGQYF.